This T cell receptor beta chain was documented in a study of CD8+ T cells in alopecia areata. General study results and limits: Higher clonality was seen in lesional scalp than in normal scalp, especially in alopecia totalis/universalis. Scalp clonality and expanded CD8+ clones among the top 100 showed significant decreases with tofacitinib.

A word on this clone: Its antigen is unknown. The sample carries other DNA sequences with the same CDR3.

Germline CDR1 is MGHRA and CDR2 is YSYEKL. Trimming took off 2 bases at V and 5 bases at J, with 9 bases between the two ends. This CDR3 contains 13 residues. Treatment: oral pan-JAK inhibitor, 5-10 mg twice daily. Alopecia areata patients provided lesional scalp punch biopsies and peripheral blood. The sequencing template was cDNA reverse transcribed from extracted RNA. Produced via immunoSEQ multiplex PCR; TCRdb's table is partial and in-frame only. The sample shows 95,000 to 100,000 clones, roughly three fifths of them seen only once. This TCR derives from a human donor with alopecia areata. Specimen: CD8+ T cells sorted from blood, collected at roughly week 55, from a patient treated with tofacitinib. The gene calls are TRBV4-1 and TRBJ1-1; tentative D call: TRBD1 (5 bases). CDR3 region: CASSQPGGTEAFF. As DNA, the CDR3 is TGCGCCAGCAGCCAACCCGGGGGGACTGAAGCTTTCTTT.